This T cell receptor (beta chain) was identified in a study of T cell responses to AZD1222 COVID-19 vaccine. Findings of the study overall: Donors were chiefly white British, with a greater number of females, and clonal diversity was perhaps underestimated.

The protocol was immunoSEQ multiplex PCR, while the TCRdb copy is restricted to in-frame clones and leaves out a portion. The top ten hold less than 3% of the sample, which has 150,000 to 200,000 clones, over 80% seen once. Between the trimmed V and J ends, which lost 4 bases and 10 bases, there was a span of 22 bases. The V gene's germline CDR1 is MDHEN and CDR2 SYDVKM. The CDR3 is 15 residues long. Comment on this clone: Its antigen is undetermined.

The V gene is TRBV28, the J gene TRBJ1-1, with a weak D call TRBD1 (5 bases). Sequencing used peripheral blood, obtained on day 0 of MenACWY control vaccination. This clonotype was sampled from an adult in good health. Written as DNA, the CDR3 is TGTGCCAGCAGTTCCCCTCGAGGAGGGGCGCACGCAGCTTTCTTT. Its translation is CASSSPRGGAHAAFF.